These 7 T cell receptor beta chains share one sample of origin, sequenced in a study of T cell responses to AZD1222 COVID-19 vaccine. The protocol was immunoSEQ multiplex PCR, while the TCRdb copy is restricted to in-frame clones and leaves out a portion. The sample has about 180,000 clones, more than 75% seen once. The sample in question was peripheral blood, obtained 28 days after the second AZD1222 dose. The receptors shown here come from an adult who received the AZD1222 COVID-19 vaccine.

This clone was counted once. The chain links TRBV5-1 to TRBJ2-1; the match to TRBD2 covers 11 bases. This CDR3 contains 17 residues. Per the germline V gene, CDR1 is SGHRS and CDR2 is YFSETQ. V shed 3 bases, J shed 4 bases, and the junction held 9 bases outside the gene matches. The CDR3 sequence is CASSWNTGTSGYNEQFF. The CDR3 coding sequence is TGCGCCAGCAGCTGGAACACCGGGACTAGCGGATACAATGAGCAGTTCTTC. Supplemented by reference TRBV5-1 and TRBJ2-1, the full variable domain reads KAGVTQTPRYLIKTRGQQVTLSCSPISGHRSVSWYQQTPGQGLQFLFEYFSETQRNKGNFPGRFSGRQFSNSRSEMNVSTLELGDSALYLCASSWNTGTSGYNEQFFGPGTRLTVL.

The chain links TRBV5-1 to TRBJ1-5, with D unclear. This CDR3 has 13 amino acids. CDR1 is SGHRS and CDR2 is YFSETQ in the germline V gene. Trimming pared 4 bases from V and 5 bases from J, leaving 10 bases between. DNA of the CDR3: TGCGCCAGCAGCGACGGGCCCGATCAGCCCCAGCATTTT. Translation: CASSDGPDQPQHF.

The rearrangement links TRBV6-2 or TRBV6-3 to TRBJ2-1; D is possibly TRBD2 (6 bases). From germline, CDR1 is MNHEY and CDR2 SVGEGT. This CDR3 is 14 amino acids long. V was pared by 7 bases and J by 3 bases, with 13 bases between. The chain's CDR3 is CASTPLGSYNEQFF. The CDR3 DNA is TGTGCCAGCACCCCCCTCGGGAGCTACAATGAGCAGTTCTTC.

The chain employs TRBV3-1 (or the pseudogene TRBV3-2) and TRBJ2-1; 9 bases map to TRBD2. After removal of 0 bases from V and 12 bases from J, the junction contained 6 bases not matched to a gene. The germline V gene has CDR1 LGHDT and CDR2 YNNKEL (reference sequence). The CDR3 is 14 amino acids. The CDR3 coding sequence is TGTGCCAGCAGCCAAGAGGCTAGCGGGATAGGGCAGTTCTTC. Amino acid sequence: CASSQEASGIGQFF.

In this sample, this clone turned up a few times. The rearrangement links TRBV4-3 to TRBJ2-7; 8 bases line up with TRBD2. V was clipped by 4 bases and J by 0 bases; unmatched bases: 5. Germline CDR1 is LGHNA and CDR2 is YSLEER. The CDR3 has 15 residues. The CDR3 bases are TGCGCCAGCAGCCGAGGAGCGGGGGCCTCCTACGAGCAGTACTTC. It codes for CASSRGAGASYEQYF.

DNA for the CDR3: TGTGCCAGCAGTCCCCCGGGACTACACACCGGGGAGCTGTTTTTT. Amino acids: CASSPPGLHTGELFF. The rearrangement joins TRBV27 to TRBJ2-2, with TRBD2 matching over 7 bases. V shed 5 bases and J 3 bases; nucleotides not matched to a gene: 6. The CDR3 is 15 residues long. CDR1 and CDR2 from the germline V gene are MNHEY and SMNVEV (reference sequence).

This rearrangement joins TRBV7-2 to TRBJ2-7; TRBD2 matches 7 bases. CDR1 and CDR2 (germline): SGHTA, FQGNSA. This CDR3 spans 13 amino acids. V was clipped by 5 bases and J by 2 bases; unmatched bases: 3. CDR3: CASSRAGAYEQYF. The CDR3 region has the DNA TGTGCCAGCAGCCGGGCGGGAGCCTACGAGCAGTACTTC.